These 23 T cell receptor beta chains were sequenced from one sample in a study of T cell clusters in autoimmune cytopenias (dated by TCRdb to between 2017 and 2020). Each sample's TRB amplification started from about 250 ng of peripheral blood genomic DNA, which corresponds to tens of thousands of genome equivalents. The run used an Illumina MiSeq. TRB rearrangements were amplified by multiplex PCR using a touch-down protocol with TRB-A and TRB-B primer pools mixed in one tube. Reprocessed by TCRdb, the reads give a single entry per CDR3 protein sequence, without DNA. This sample's table contains around 7,900 distinct CDR3 sequences. 25% to 35% of the sample is held by the ten biggest clonotypes. Input material: peripheral blood. The source of these receptors is a human donor with an autoimmune cytopenia or autoimmune hepatitis (not recorded which).

Its frequency marks this clonotype as medium-sized (0.01 to 0.1%). The chain employs TRBV29-1 and TRBJ2-1; TCRdb's assignment of TRBD2 cannot be checked, as there is no DNA. CDR3 length: 12 residues. CDR1 is SQVTM and CDR2 is ANQGSEA in the germline V gene. CDR3 sequence reads: CSARDYPNEQFF.

The J gene is TRBJ2-6, the V gene TRBV19; TCRdb calls TRBD1, which cannot be checked without DNA. Germline V CDR1 and CDR2: LNHDA, SQIVND (reference sequence). The CDR3 consists of 15 residues. CDR3 in amino acids: CASGQGRLGANVLTF.

This clonotype is labeled medium-sized based on frequency. The chain couples TRBV30 to TRBJ2-7. Germline V gene sequence: CDR1 GTSNPN, CDR2 SVGIG (reference sequence). This CDR3 is built from 14 residues. The CDR3 here is CAWSGAARSYEQYF.

The chain couples TRBV14 to TRBJ2-1. Germline lookup yields CDR1 SGHDN and CDR2 FVKESK. The CDR3 length is 12 residues. CDR3 residues: CASSQDPFRQFF.

V is TRBV12-3 or TRBV12-4 and J is TRBJ1-2. The CDR3 extends over 14 amino acids. CDR3: CASRQSGGNYGYTF.

The CDR3: CATSDSRTGGIGTQYF. V gene TRBV24-1 combines with J gene TRBJ2-5; the TCRdb D gene call, TRBD1, has no DNA to confirm it. The CDR3 is 16 amino acids. CDR1 is KGHDR and CDR2 is SFDVKD in the germline V gene.

The rearrangement uses TRBV7-6 and TRBJ2-1; TCRdb reports TRBD1, a call that lacks DNA to check it against. CDR1 is SGHVS and CDR2 is FNYEAQ in the germline V gene. This CDR3 spans 14 amino acids. The CDR3: CASSPGGRYNEQFF.

The rearrangement links TRBV18 to TRBJ1-6; without DNA, the TCRdb call of TRBD1 cannot be checked. The CDR3 covers 16 residues. Looked up from germline, CDR1 is KGHSH and CDR2 is LQKENI. The CDR3 reads CASSPGQGQGNSPLHF.

The gene calls are TRBV12-3 or TRBV12-4 and TRBJ1-1. The CDR3 extends over 11 amino acids. The CDR3 sequence is CASSLGGEAFF.

The chain recombines TRBV5-5 with TRBJ1-1. Germline assignment: CDR1 SGHKS and CDR2 YYEKEE (reference sequence). The CDR3 contains 16 residues. The CDR3 region is CASSFPSQALNTEAFF.

This rearrangement joins TRBV5-6 to TRBJ1-1; the D gene TCRdb calls, TRBD1, cannot be checked with no DNA. CDR1 is SGHDT, CDR2 YYEEEE, per germline. The CDR3 runs to 14 residues. This CDR3 reads CASSLGQMNTEAFF.

The chain recombines TRBV24-1 with TRBJ2-5; the D call from TCRdb, TRBD1, cannot be confirmed without DNA. The CDR3 extends over 14 amino acids. Germline CDR1 is KGHDR and CDR2 is SFDVKD. Here the CDR3 reads CATSDTGLQETQYF.

The chain has TRBV12-3 or TRBV12-4 and TRBJ2-1; the TRBD1 assignment by TCRdb is unverifiable without DNA. This CDR3 spans 15 amino acids. The CDR3 loop is CASSLGQGGYNEQFF.

The chain joins TRBV6-1 to TRBJ1-2; checking the TCRdb D call of TRBD1 is not possible without DNA. Germline V gene sequence: CDR1 MNHNS, CDR2 SASEGT. The CDR3 has 15 amino acids. The CDR3 reads CASSEGTGGIYGYTF.

The chain has TRBV30 and TRBJ2-7. CDR3 size: 13 residues. CDR1 is GTSNPN and CDR2 is SVGIG in the germline V gene (reference sequence). The CDR3 loop is CAWRVWDSYEQYF.

The chain has TRBV30 and TRBJ2-7; the D gene TCRdb calls, TRBD1, cannot be checked with no DNA. The CDR3 is 14 amino acids. CDR1 is GTSNPN, CDR2 SVGIG, per germline (reference sequence). The CDR3 region is CAWSEDRTGYYEYF.

The rearrangement links TRBV10-1 to TRBJ2-1. The germline CDR1 and CDR2 sequences are WNHNN and SYGVQD (reference sequence). The CDR3 totals 13 residues. The chain's CDR3 is CASSEGSYNEQFF.

The V gene is TRBV18, the J gene TRBJ2-1; TCRdb indicates TRBD2, and absent DNA this call remains unverified. The germline V gene has CDR1 KGHSH and CDR2 LQKENI. The CDR3 loop spans 14 amino acids. The CDR3 sequence: CASSRAGGYNEQFF.

This sequence joins TRBV6-5 and TRBJ1-1. Germline V gene data show CDR1 as MNHEY and CDR2 as SVGAGI. This CDR3 region has 15 residues. CDR3 protein: CASSPVEGENTEAFF.

This chain uses TRBV27 with TRBJ2-7; TCRdb returns TRBD2, unconfirmable since there is no DNA. The CDR3 loop spans 14 amino acids. Germline V gene sequence: CDR1 MNHEY, CDR2 SMNVEV (reference sequence). The CDR3 loop reads CASSLKREGREQYF.

The genes are TRBV6-5 and TRBJ1-1; TCRdb indicates TRBD1, and absent DNA this call remains unverified. The CDR3 loop spans 16 amino acids. Germline V lookup: CDR1 MNHEY, CDR2 SVGAGI. The chain's CDR3 is CASSYLLTEGGTEAFF.

The chain recombines TRBV18 with TRBJ2-7. The CDR3 sequence is 12 residues long. The germline V gene encodes CDR1 KGHSH and CDR2 LQKENI. CDR3 amino acids: CASSLERYEQYF. Looking up the rest from reference TRBV18 and TRBJ2-7 gives the full variable domain: NAGVMQNPRHLVRRRGQEARLRCSPMKGHSHVYWYRQLPEEGLKFMVYLQKENIIDESGMPKERFSAEFPKEGPSILRIQQVVRGDSAAYFCASSLERYEQYFGPGTRLTVT.

The chain is built from TRBV7-2 and TRBJ1-6; there is no DNA to check the TCRdb D call of TRBD1. The CDR3 totals 15 residues. Looked up from germline, CDR1 is SGHTA and CDR2 is FQGNSA. Here the CDR3 reads CASSSGPNYNSPLHF.